The rows below give T cell receptor beta chains drawn from one sample of a study of cytomegalovirus exposure and HLA in healthy donors. Produced via immunoSEQ multiplex PCR; TCRdb's table is partial and in-frame only. The sample holds 81,000 or so clones, over 65% seen once. What was sequenced was PBMCs. These receptors came from a man between 50 and 59 years old in good health and CMV-seropositive. CDR3s include the opening cysteine and the closing phenylalanine or tryptophan. The D gene is left open where the match is weak. Not all rows give a size; the values are once, few, many and, for expanded clones, a class.

j_gene	v_gene	abundance	d_gene	CDR3nt	CDR3aa
TRBJ2-7	TRBV29-1	medium-sized	TRBD1	TGCAGCGTTGAAGTAGGAGACAGGGGTTACGAGCAGTACTTC	CSVEVGDRGYEQYF
TRBJ2-2	TRBV18	-	TRBD2	TGTGCCAGCCAGTCGGGACTAAAAACCGGGGAGCTGTTTTTT	CASQSGLKTGELFF
TRBJ1-3	TRBV19	-	-	TGTGCCAGTAGTATCGCGGGGGGCTCAGGAAACACCATATATTTT	CASSIAGGSGNTIYF
TRBJ2-1	TRBV11-2	-	-	TGTGCCAGCAGCTTAGGTGACAGGTGGTACAATGAGCAGTTCTTC	CASSLGDRWYNEQFF
TRBJ2-1	TRBV19	-	-	TGTGCCAGTAGTATAGGAGGTCAGAACGGCAATGAGCAGTTCTTC	CASSIGGQNGNEQFF
TRBJ1-2	TRBV10-3	-	TRBD1	TGTGCCATCAGTGAGTCGACAGGGAAAAACTATGGCTACACCTTC	CAISESTGKNYGYTF
TRBJ2-3	TRBV18	-	TRBD2	TGTGCCAGCTCACTCGGACTAGCGGTAGATACGCAGTATTTT	CASSLGLAVDTQYF
TRBJ1-1	TRBV7-9	-	-	TGTGCCAGCAGCTTTTGGACTAGTATGAACACTGAAGCTTTCTTT	CASSFWTSMNTEAFF
TRBJ2-1	TRBV9	-	-	TGTGCCAGCAGCGTAGGGAGCCAATCTTACAACGAGCAGTTCTTC	CASSVGSQSYNEQFF
TRBJ2-7	TRBV7-9	few	TRBD2	TGTTCCAGCAGCTTGGGACTAGCGGCTAAGTACTTC	CSSSLGLAAKYF
TRBJ2-7	TRBV4-3	-	TRBD2	TGCGCCAGCAGCCAAGATGGGAGGGACGGCTCCTACGAGCAGTACTTC	CASSQDGRDGSYEQYF
TRBJ2-1	TRBV27	once	-	TGTGCCAGCAGTCAATATGGTTTGGGGAGCTCCTACAATGAGCAGTTCTTC	CASSQYGLGSSYNEQFF
TRBJ2-7	TRBV5-1	-	-	TGCGCCAGCAGCCCTGAAGGGGGAGTCTACGAGCAGTACTTC	CASSPEGGVYEQYF
TRBJ2-6	TRBV9	-	-	TGTGCCAGCAGCGCCCTATCTGACTCTGGGGCCAACGTCCTGACTTTC	CASSALSDSGANVLTF
TRBJ2-2	TRBV6-6	-	-	TGTGCCAGCAGTTATCTAGTCACCGGGGAGCTGTTTTTT	CASSYLVTGELFF
TRBJ2-2	TRBV5-1	-	-	TGCGCCAGCAGCTTGGAATCGCGGAAGACCGGCGGGGAGCTGTTTTTT	CASSLESRKTGGELFF
TRBJ2-2	TRBV7-9	-	TRBD2	TGTGCCAGCAGCTTTCTCGGCGGGAGGGCCCCCGGGGAGCTGTTTTTT	CASSFLGGRAPGELFF
TRBJ2-1	TRBV5-1	-	TRBD2	TGCGCCAGCGAGGTTAGCGGGAACTCCTACAATGAGCAGTTCTTC	CASEVSGNSYNEQFF
TRBJ2-7	TRBV7-6	-	TRBD1	TGTGCCAGCAGTCGGGGACAGACGTACGAGCAGTACTTC	CASSRGQTYEQYF
TRBJ2-1	TRBV15	few	TRBD2	TGTGCCACCAGCCAAGCGGGATATATGGATGAGCAGTTCTTC	CATSQAGYMDEQFF
TRBJ1-2	TRBV7-9	-	-	TGTGCCAGCAGCTTAGACAGTTCCTATGGCTACACCTTC	CASSLDSSYGYTF
TRBJ2-7	TRBV11-3	-	-	TGTGCCAGCAGACCTACAGGGAACTACGAGCAGTACTTC	CASRPTGNYEQYF
TRBJ2-1	TRBV5-1	few	TRBD1	TGCGCCAGCAGCTTGGGGACAGGGGACAATGAGCAGTTCTTC	CASSLGTGDNEQFF
TRBJ1-6	TRBV28	-	-	TGTGCCAGCAGCCCTCCGGGACTGAATTCACCCCTTCACTTT	CASSPPGLNSPLHF
TRBJ2-1	TRBV4-3	-	-	TGCGCCAGCAGCCAAGATCCCCTAGATGAGCAGTTCTTC	CASSQDPLDEQFF
TRBJ2-3	TRBV7-2	-	-	TGTGCCAGCAGCACCGGCCCTAGCATCGATACGCAGTATTTT	CASSTGPSIDTQYF
TRBJ1-5	TRBV5-1	few	-	TGCGCCAGCAGCTTAGCGGGGATTAGCAATCAGCCCCAGCATTTT	CASSLAGISNQPQHF
TRBJ2-5	TRBV7-3	-	TRBD1	TGTGCCAGCAGCTTAACTACCGGGACAGGGGTGGAGGGGACCCAGTACTTC	CASSLTTGTGVEGTQYF
TRBJ2-7	TRBV5-4	-	TRBD2	TGTGCCAGCAGCCCGCGGACTAGCGGAGCGACCTACGAGCAGTACTTC	CASSPRTSGATYEQYF
TRBJ1-1	TRBV27	-	-	TGTGCCAGCAGTTTCTTTCTCGGCGGAAAGAACACTGAAGCTTTCTTT	CASSFFLGGKNTEAFF
TRBJ2-7	TRBV4-2	few	TRBD2	TGTGCCAGCAGCCAAGGCCGACTAGCGGGAGGATCGGCCTACGAGCAGTACTTC	CASSQGRLAGGSAYEQYF
TRBJ2-2	TRBV10-3	-	TRBD2	TGTGCCACCCTACGGGGAGGGCAATCGAACACCGGGGAGCTGTTTTTT	CATLRGGQSNTGELFF
TRBJ2-7	TRBV4-1	-	-	TGCGCCAGCAGCCAACCTCTTCAGGGTAGCGAGCAGTACTTC	CASSQPLQGSEQYF
TRBJ1-2	TRBV14	-	-	TGTGCCAGCAGCCCAGGGTTTAACTATGGCTACACCTTC	CASSPGFNYGYTF
TRBJ2-7	TRBV18	-	TRBD1	TGTGCCAGCTCAGGTACAGGGGGCTACGAGCAGTACTTC	CASSGTGGYEQYF
TRBJ1-1	TRBV11-2	-	-	TGTGCCAGCAGCCCGCAGGGATTGAACACTGAAGCTTTCTTT	CASSPQGLNTEAFF
TRBJ1-1	TRBV4-1	-	-	TGCGCCAGCAGCCTCCCGACAGGGAACACTGAAGCTTTCTTT	CASSLPTGNTEAFF
TRBJ2-1	TRBV7-9	once	-	TGTGCCAGCAGCTGGGGGCGTGGGCAGTTCTTC	CASSWGRGQFF
TRBJ2-3	TRBV7-3	-	-	TGTGCCAGCAGCACCGACATCACAGATACGCAGTATTTT	CASSTDITDTQYF
TRBJ1-2	TRBV9	-	-	TGTGCCAGCAGCCCTCCCTTGGGCCAAAAGGACTATGGCTACACCTTC	CASSPPLGQKDYGYTF
TRBJ2-5	TRBV19	-	-	TGTGCCAGTAGTGTCCTCCGGGACCAAGAGACCCAGTACTTC	CASSVLRDQETQYF
TRBJ1-2	TRBV19	-	TRBD1	TGTGCCAGTAGGTCGGGACAGGGTAACTATGGCTACACCTTC	CASRSGQGNYGYTF
TRBJ2-1	TRBV11-1	-	TRBD2	TGTGCCAGCAGCAAGAGCGGAACGGGAGGGCCACTTGAGCAGTTCTTC	CASSKSGTGGPLEQFF
TRBJ2-1	TRBV14	-	-	TGTGCCAGCAGCCAAGCGTGGAGGGAGTATCCGTTCTTC	CASSQAWREYPFF
TRBJ1-1	TRBV27	-	-	TGTGCCAGCAGTACACGAACAGTGGGCAAAACTGAAGCTTTCTTT	CASSTRTVGKTEAFF
TRBJ1-2	TRBV21-1	-	-	TGTGCCAGCAGCTCCTCCCCTAACTATGGCTACACCTTC	CASSSSPNYGYTF
TRBJ2-2	TRBV6-4	-	-	TGTGCCAGCAGTGACTCGTCTAGCAGGAACACCGGGGAGCTGTTTTTT	CASSDSSSRNTGELFF
TRBJ2-3	TRBV2	-	TRBD2	TGTGCCGGGCCGGGGGGAGCGGGAACAGATACGCAGTATTTT	CAGPGGAGTDTQYF
TRBJ2-3	TRBV6-5	-	TRBD2	TGTGCCAGCAGGGGACTAGCGGGCACAGATACGCAGTATTTT	CASRGLAGTDTQYF
TRBJ2-7	TRBV15	-	TRBD2	TGTGCCACCAGCAGAGAGACTAGCCGAGGGTACGAGCAGTACTTC	CATSRETSRGYEQYF